These 2 T cell receptor beta chains were sequenced from one sample in a study of CD8+ T cells in alopecia areata. Extraction of RNA preceded its reverse transcription into cDNA, which served as the sequencing template. The repertoire was sequenced with immunoSEQ multiplex PCR; TCRdb's copy has only in-frame clones and lacks some. In the table there are 140,000 to 150,000 clones, more than 45% of which are singletons. The sequenced sample consisted of CD4+ T cells sorted from blood. These receptors came from a human donor with alopecia areata.

The chain combines TRBV6-5 with TRBJ2-7; weak D call: TRBD2 (6 bases). The V end was cut by 6 bases, the J end by 3 bases, with 12 bases between. Germline V gives CDR1 MNHEY, CDR2 SVGAGI. CDR3 length: 13 residues. DNA for the CDR3: TGTGCCAGCAGCCGGACTACTCGCTACGAGCAGTACTTC. Protein: CASSRTTRYEQYF.

The chain joins TRBV5-4 to TRBJ2-7, with 12 bases identical to TRBD2. Trimming removed 4 bases from V and 5 bases from J; junction bases left unmatched: 13. From germline, CDR1 is SGHNT and CDR2 YYREEE (reference sequence). The CDR3 contains 17 residues. CDR3 amino acids: CASSIATPGLAGHEQYF. The DNA of the CDR3 is TGTGCCAGCAGCATTGCCACCCCGGGACTAGCGGGCCACGAGCAGTACTTC.